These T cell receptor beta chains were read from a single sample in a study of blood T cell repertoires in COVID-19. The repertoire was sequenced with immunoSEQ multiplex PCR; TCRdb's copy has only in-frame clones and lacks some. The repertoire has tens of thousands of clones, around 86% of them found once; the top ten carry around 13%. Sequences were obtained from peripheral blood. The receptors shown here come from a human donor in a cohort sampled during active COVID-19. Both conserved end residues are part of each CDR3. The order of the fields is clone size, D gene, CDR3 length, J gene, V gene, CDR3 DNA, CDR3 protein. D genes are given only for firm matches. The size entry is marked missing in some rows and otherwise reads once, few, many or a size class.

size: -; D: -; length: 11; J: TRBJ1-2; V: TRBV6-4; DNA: TGTGCCAGCAGTGACGGTCAGATCTACACCTTC; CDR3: CASSDGQIYTF
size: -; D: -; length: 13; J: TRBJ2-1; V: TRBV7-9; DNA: TGTGCCAGCAGCCGTTCCCTGGGGGGTGAGCAGTTCTTC; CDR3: CASSRSLGGEQFF
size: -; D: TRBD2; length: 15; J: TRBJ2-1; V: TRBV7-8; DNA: TGTGCCAGCAGCTTAGGTAGCGGGGTGTACAATGAGCAGTTCTTC; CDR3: CASSLGSGVYNEQFF
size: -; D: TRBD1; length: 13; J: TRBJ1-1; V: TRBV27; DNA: TGTGCCAGCAGTTGGACAGGGAACACTGAAGCTTTCTTT; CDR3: CASSWTGNTEAFF
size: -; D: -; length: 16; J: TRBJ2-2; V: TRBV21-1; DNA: TGTGCCAGCAGCAAAGGACTAGCGGGTGCGGCCGGGGAGCTGTTTTTT; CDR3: CASSKGLAGAAGELFF
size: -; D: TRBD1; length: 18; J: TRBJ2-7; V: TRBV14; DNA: TGTGCCAGCAGCCCAACCCTCGGGACAGGGGGGGTAGTTTACGAGCAGTACTTC; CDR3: CASSPTLGTGGVVYEQYF
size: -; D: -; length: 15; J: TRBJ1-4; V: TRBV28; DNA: TGTGCCAGCACTTCTGTACGACAGACTAATGAAAAACTGTTTTTT; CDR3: CASTSVRQTNEKLFF
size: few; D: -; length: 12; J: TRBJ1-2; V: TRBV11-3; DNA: TGTGCCAGCAGCGCCGCTCTAGATGGCTACACCTTC; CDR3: CASSAALDGYTF
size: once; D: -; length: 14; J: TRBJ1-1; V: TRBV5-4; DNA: TGTGCCAGCAGCTTGGGACAGCGTAACACTGAAGCTTTCTTT; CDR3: CASSLGQRNTEAFF
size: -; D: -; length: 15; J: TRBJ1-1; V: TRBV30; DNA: TGTGCCTGGAGTCCCTTCGGGTTCGAGGACACTGAAGCTTTCTTT; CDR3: CAWSPFGFEDTEAFF
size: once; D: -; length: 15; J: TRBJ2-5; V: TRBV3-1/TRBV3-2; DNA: TGTGCCAGCAGCCAAGAGCCCGGACTCGTAACTACCCAGTACTTC; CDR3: CASSQEPGLVTTQYF
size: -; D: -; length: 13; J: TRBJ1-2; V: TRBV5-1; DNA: TGCGCCAGCAGCTTGGCGGTCAACTATGGCTACACCTTC; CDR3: CASSLAVNYGYTF
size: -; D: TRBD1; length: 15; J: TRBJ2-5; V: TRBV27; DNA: TGTGCCAGCAGTCCTGGACAGGGGGGACAAGAGACCCAGTACTTC; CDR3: CASSPGQGGQETQYF
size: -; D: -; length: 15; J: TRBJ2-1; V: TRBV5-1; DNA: TGCGCCAGCAGCCTACTAGCCCTCCAGAGGAATGAGCAGTTCTTC; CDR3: CASSLLALQRNEQFF
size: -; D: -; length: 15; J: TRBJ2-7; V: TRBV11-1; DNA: TGTGCCAGCAGCAGGCCATCGGGAAGCTCCTACGAGCAGTACTTC; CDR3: CASSRPSGSSYEQYF
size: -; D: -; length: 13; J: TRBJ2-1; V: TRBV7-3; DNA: TGTGCCAGCAGCTTAACCCTCGGGAATGAGCAGTTCTTC; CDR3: CASSLTLGNEQFF
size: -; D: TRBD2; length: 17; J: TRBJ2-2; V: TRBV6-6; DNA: TGTGCCAGCAGTCTTCAGAGCGGGAGGGCCCGAATCGGGGAGCTGTTTTTT; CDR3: CASSLQSGRARIGELFF
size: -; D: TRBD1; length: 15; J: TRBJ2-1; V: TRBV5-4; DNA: TGTGCCAGCAGGAAACCGGGACAGGGATACAATGAGCAGTTCTTC; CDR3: CASRKPGQGYNEQFF
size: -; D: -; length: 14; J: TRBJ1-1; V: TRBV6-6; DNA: TGTGCCAGCAGTTACACAGTGAGGAACACTGAAGCTTTCTTT; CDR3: CASSYTVRNTEAFF
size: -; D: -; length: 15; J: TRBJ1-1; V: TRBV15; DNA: TGTGCCACCAGCAGAGATACCCAGGCCGTCACTGAAGCTTTCTTT; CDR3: CATSRDTQAVTEAFF
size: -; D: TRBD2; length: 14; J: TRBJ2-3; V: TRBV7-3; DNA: TGTGCCAGCAGCTTAACGGGAGGGACAGATACGCAGTATTTT; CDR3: CASSLTGGTDTQYF
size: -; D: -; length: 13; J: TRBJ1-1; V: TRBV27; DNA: TGTGCCAGCAGTCCGCGTCCGGGGGTGGAAGCTTTCTTT; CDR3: CASSPRPGVEAFF
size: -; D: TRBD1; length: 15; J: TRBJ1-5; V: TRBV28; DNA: TGTGCCAGCATACCCAGGGGGCGCGGCAATCAGCCCCAGCATTTT; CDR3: CASIPRGRGNQPQHF
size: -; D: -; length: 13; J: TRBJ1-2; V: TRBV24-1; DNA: TGTGCTACCAGTGTTAAGGGCGCAGGGAGCTACACCTTC; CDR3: CATSVKGAGSYTF
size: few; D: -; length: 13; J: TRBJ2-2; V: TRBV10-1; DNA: TGCGCCAGCAGTGGGGTACAGACCGGGGAGCTGTTTTTT; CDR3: CASSGVQTGELFF
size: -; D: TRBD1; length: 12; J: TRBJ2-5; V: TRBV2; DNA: TGTGCCACACAGGGGGATTCAGAGACCCAGTACTTC; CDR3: CATQGDSETQYF
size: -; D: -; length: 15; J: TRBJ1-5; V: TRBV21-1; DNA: TGTGCCAGCAGCAAAGTGATACAGGGACATCAGCCCCAGCATTTT; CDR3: CASSKVIQGHQPQHF